This T cell receptor (beta chain) was sequenced during a study of T cell responses to AZD1222 COVID-19 vaccine. About the research overall: Pooling was applied to second doses at about 4 or about 12 weeks.

Libraries were prepared by immunoSEQ multiplex PCR; TCRdb keeps only in-frame clonotypes and omits some of them. This table holds about 93,000 clones, about 87% found once. On this clone itself: What it binds is not known.

Germline-derived CDR1 and CDR2 are LGHDT and YNNKEL (reference sequence). The CDR3 covers 12 residues. V shed 5 bases and J shed 10 bases, with 14 bases lying between them. Findings of the study overall: Baseline serology detected seropositivity in only a handful of AZD1222 recipients. Two AZD1222 doses significantly raised spike-specific TCR breadth and depth over controls. The study found vaccine-associated CD4 TCRs spanning spike, dominant at 160-218 and 743-854.

The specimen was peripheral blood, collected on day 0 of AZD1222 vaccination. This receptor was taken from an adult in good health. V usage is TRBV3-1 (or the pseudogene TRBV3-2) and J usage is TRBJ1-1; no reliable D call. CDR3 loop: CASSGVGYGAFF. CDR3 nucleotide sequence: TGTGCCAGCAGCGGCGTGGGGTACGGAGCTTTCTTT.